The next 22 T cell receptor beta chains were all read from a single sample in a study of T cells in narcolepsy. The method was immunoSEQ multiplex PCR; TCRdb's version includes in-frame clones alone and lacks a portion of them. The sample yields some 25,000 clones, roughly 85% seen once. Sequences were obtained from memory (CD45RA-) CD4+ T cells from blood. These receptors all stem from a human donor in good health.

This chain links TRBV6-5 with TRBJ2-1; 11 positions match TRBD2. The junction had 4 bases not matched to a gene; V was cut back by 6 bases and J by 6 bases. This CDR3 comprises 14 residues. From germline, CDR1 is MNHEY and CDR2 SVGAGI. Here the CDR3 reads CASRPTSGINEQFF. The CDR3 bases are TGTGCCAGCAGGCCGACTAGCGGGATCAATGAGCAGTTCTTC.

The rearrangement links TRBV15 to TRBJ2-3, with D unclear. V was cut by 0 bases and J by 6 bases, with 10 bases left in between. This CDR3 contains 14 residues. The germline V gene has CDR1 LNHNV and CDR2 YYDKDF (reference sequence). CDR3 coding DNA: TGTGCCACCAGCAGAGATAGGGCCGGGGATACGCAGTATTTT. This codes for CATSRDRAGDTQYF.

The V and J genes are TRBV7-2 and TRBJ2-2; no definite D call. The CDR3 spans 12 residues. Trimming left V 6 bases short and J 5 bases short, with 7 bases between. Germline V lookup: CDR1 SGHTA, CDR2 FQGNSA. In DNA form, the CDR3 reads TGTGCCAGCAGTCGGACGACCGGGGAGCTGTTTTTT. Its protein product is CASSRTTGELFF.

The V gene is TRBV9, the J gene TRBJ2-7; D perhaps matches TRBD2 (5 bases). The CDR3 runs 14 residues. Trimming left V 0 bases short and J 1 base short, with 8 bases between. Germline assignment: CDR1 SGDLS and CDR2 YYNGEE. The CDR3 coding sequence is TGTGCCAGCAGCGTAGCCGGGGAGTCCTACGAGCAGTACTTC. Translating it yields CASSVAGESYEQYF.

This clone has only a few counts. The genes are TRBV2 and TRBJ1-4; tentatively, D is TRBD1 (5 bases). With 6 bases removed from V and 10 bases from J, the gap between germline ends came to 18 bases. The CDR3 loop spans 14 amino acids. Germline lookup yields CDR1 SNHLY and CDR2 FYNNEI. The CDR3 nucleotides are TGTGCCAGCAGAAGGGACGCCCAAGGAGGAAAACTGTTTTTT. Translating gives CASRRDAQGGKLFF.

J is TRBJ2-7 and V is TRBV20-1; D is unresolved. The length of the CDR3 is 10 residues. From germline, CDR1 is DFQATT and CDR2 SNEGSKA (reference sequence). V dropped 7 bases and J dropped 0 bases, with 4 bases sitting between them. CDR3 in amino acids: CSVSSYEQYF. The CDR3 DNA reads TGCAGTGTAAGCTCCTACGAGCAGTACTTC.

V usage is TRBV29-1 and J usage is TRBJ1-2, with no clear D. Trimming took off 3 bases at V and 8 bases at J, with 19 bases between the two ends. The CDR3 extends over 14 amino acids. Germline CDR1 is SQVTM and CDR2 is ANQGSEA. The CDR3 DNA is TGCAGCGTTGACCCCCCTGGCAAAAAGGCAGGCTACACCTTC. As protein: CSVDPPGKKAGYTF.

The chain joins TRBV28 to TRBJ2-3; a possible D gene is TRBD1 (5 bases). The germline gives CDR1 MDHEN, CDR2 SYDVKM. V lost 5 bases, J lost 5 bases, and 14 bases lay in between. CDR3 size: 14 residues. CDR3 sequence reads: CASSQGAYRDTQYF. The CDR3 bases are TGTGCCAGCAGTCAAGGGGCCTATCGAGATACGCAGTATTTT. The whole variable domain, filled in from reference TRBV28 and TRBJ2-3, reads DVKVTQSSRYLVKRTGEKVFLECVQDMDHENMFWYRQDPGLGLRLIYFSYDVKMKEKGDIPEGYSVSREKKERFSLILESASTNQTSMYLCASSQGAYRDTQYFGPGTRLTVL.

The rearrangement uses TRBV6-9 and TRBJ1-3; the D is unclear. Germline CDR1 MNHGY, CDR2 SVAAGI. This CDR3 spans 16 amino acids. V was trimmed by 3 bases and J by 0 bases, leaving 12 bases between them. The CDR3 coding sequence is TGTGCCAGCAGTTACTCACGTTCCAGCTCTGGAAACACCATATATTTT. It encodes CASSYSRSSSGNTIYF.

The chain joins TRBV6-1 to TRBJ2-7; 8 bases match TRBD1. Germline CDR1 MNHNS, CDR2 SASEGT. The length of the CDR3 is 15 residues. Unmatched junction bases numbered 5, after V lost 4 bases and J lost 0 bases. DNA of the CDR3: TGTGCCAGCAGTGTGCAGGGGGCCAGCTCCTACGAGCAGTACTTC. This codes for CASSVQGASSYEQYF.

The chain employs TRBV27 and TRBJ2-7; D not resolved. The germline CDR1 and CDR2 sequences are MNHEY and SMNVEV (reference sequence). V lost 2 bases and J lost 4, with 6 bases in between. This CDR3 spans 12 amino acids. In DNA, the CDR3 is TGTGCCAGCAGTTTAAAAAGATACGAGCAGTACTTC. Its translation: CASSLKRYEQYF.

The gene calls are TRBV11-3 and TRBJ1-3; TRBD1 matches 8 bases. Germline V gene sequence: CDR1 SGHNT, CDR2 YENEEA. The V segment lost 5 bases and the J segment 4 bases; nucleotides outside the gene matches: 7. This CDR3 contains 15 residues. The CDR3 loop reads CASSTNQGAGNTIYF. The CDR3 DNA reads as TGTGCCAGCAGCACCAACCAGGGGGCCGGAAACACCATATATTTT.

Only one count was recorded for this clone. The genes are TRBV28 and TRBJ1-6; tentatively, D is TRBD1 (5 bases). Germline V gene sequence: CDR1 MDHEN, CDR2 SYDVKM. The CDR3 extends over 13 amino acids. V dropped 6 bases and J dropped 7 bases, with 10 bases sitting between them. The CDR3 region is CASRTDLNSPLHF. CDR3 sequence (DNA): TGTGCCAGCAGGACAGACCTAAATTCACCCCTCCACTTT.

V and J are TRBV5-5 and TRBJ2-3, with D possibly TRBD2 on 6 matching bases. V was pared by 2 bases and J by 1 base, with 14 bases between. CDR1 is SGHKS, CDR2 YYEKEE, per germline (reference sequence). The CDR3 is 16 amino acids. In DNA, the CDR3 is TGTGCCAGCAGCTTATGGCTAGCGAGGGGCACAGATACGCAGTATTTT. Translated: CASSLWLARGTDTQYF.

The V gene is TRBV6-6, the J gene TRBJ1-2; weak D call: TRBD1 (5 bases). The CDR3 contains 12 residues. Germline CDR1 is MNHNY and CDR2 is SVGAGI (reference sequence). Trimming took 5 bases from V and 4 from J, leaving 8 bases between them. The CDR3 DNA reads as TGTGCCAGCAGTCGCGACAGCTATGGCTACACCTTC. It encodes CASSRDSYGYTF.

The table lists this clone with a few counts. This chain uses TRBV7-9 with TRBJ2-7; D uncertain. Germline loops: CDR1 SEHNR, CDR2 FQNEAQ (reference sequence). Deletions cut 5 bases from V and 2 bases from J, with 7 bases between. This CDR3 comprises 12 residues. Here the CDR3 DNA reads TGTGCCAGCAGCCTCAACACCTACGAGCAGTACTTC. This sequence encodes CASSLNTYEQYF.

The count of this clone is one. The V and J genes are TRBV10-1 and TRBJ1-2; no definite D call. CDR3 size: 13 residues. The V gene's germline CDR1 is WNHNN and CDR2 SYGVQD (reference sequence). The V and J ends lost 6 bases and 2 bases respectively, with 10 bases between them. This CDR3 is CASRPTLNYGYTF. The DNA of the CDR3 is TGCGCCAGCAGGCCCACCTTAAACTATGGCTACACCTTC.

The chain's CDR3 is CATQTKEGLNTIYF. CDR3 in DNA: TGTGCCACCCAGACCAAAGAGGGTTTAAACACCATATATTTT. V is TRBV19 and J is TRBJ1-3; D unclear. Germline assignment: CDR1 LNHDA and CDR2 SQIVND (reference sequence). The V end lost 10 bases, the J end lost 6 bases, and 19 bases lay between the germline ends. CDR3 length: 14 amino acids.

The chain carries TRBV5-1 and TRBJ2-7; TRBD1 is a possible D gene (6 bases). Trimming pared 3 bases from V and 2 bases from J, leaving 15 bases between. CDR3 length: 15 amino acids. Germline V gene sequence: CDR1 SGHRS, CDR2 YFSETQ. The CDR3 spells CASSSTGQPTYEQYF. The CDR3 DNA reads TGCGCCAGCAGCTCGACCGGACAGCCAACCTACGAGCAGTACTTC. Full variable domain (rest looked up from reference TRBV5-1 and TRBJ2-7): KAGVTQTPRYLIKTRGQQVTLSCSPISGHRSVSWYQQTPGQGLQFLFEYFSETQRNKGNFPGRFSGRQFSNSRSEMNVSTLELGDSALYLCASSSTGQPTYEQYFGPGTRLTVT.

This rearrangement joins TRBV28 to TRBJ1-2, with unresolved D. V lost 0 bases to trimming and J lost 2 bases, with 7 bases between them. Germline loops: CDR1 MDHEN, CDR2 SYDVKM. This CDR3 region has 14 residues. The CDR3 DNA follows: TGTGCCAGCAGTTTATGGCACGGCAACTATGGCTACACCTTC. Protein product: CASSLWHGNYGYTF.

J is TRBJ1-1 and V is TRBV28, with TRBD1 as a possible D gene (5 bases). CDR1 is MDHEN and CDR2 is SYDVKM in the germline V gene. V lost 8 bases to trimming and J lost 7 bases, with 11 bases between them. The CDR3 extends over 11 amino acids. The CDR3 DNA reads TGTGCCAGCGCGACAGCGTATGAAGCTTTCTTT. Its protein is CASATAYEAFF. The complete variable domain, with remaining parts taken from reference TRBV28 and TRBJ1-1, reads DVKVTQSSRYLVKRTGEKVFLECVQDMDHENMFWYRQDPGLGLRLIYFSYDVKMKEKGDIPEGYSVSREKKERFSLILESASTNQTSMYLCASATAYEAFFGQGTRLTVV.

The CDR3 bases are TGTGCCAGCAGCTTATTGTCCAGCGGGGCAGGAAATGAGCAGTTCTTC. Protein: CASSLLSSGAGNEQFF. V and J are TRBV7-8 and TRBJ2-1, with 7 bases identical to TRBD2. The germline gives CDR1 SGHVS, CDR2 FQNEAQ. V trimming: 2 bases; J trimming: 7 bases; junction bases outside the gene matches: 11. This CDR3 comprises 16 residues. Full variable domain (outside the CDR3, taken from reference TRBV7-8 and TRBJ2-1): GAGVSQSPRYKVAKRGQDVALRCDPISGHVSLFWYQQALGQGPEFLTYFQNEAQLDKSGLPSDRFFAERPEGSVSTLKIQRTQQEDSAVYLCASSLLSSGAGNEQFFGPGTRLTVL.